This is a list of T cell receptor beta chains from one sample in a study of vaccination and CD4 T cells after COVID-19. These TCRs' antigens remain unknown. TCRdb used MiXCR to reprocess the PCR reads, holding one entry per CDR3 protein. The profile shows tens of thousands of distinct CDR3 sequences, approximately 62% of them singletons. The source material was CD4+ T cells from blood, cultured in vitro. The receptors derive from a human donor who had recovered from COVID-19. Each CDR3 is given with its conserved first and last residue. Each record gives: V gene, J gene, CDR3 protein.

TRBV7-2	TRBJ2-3	CASTRTSGGADTQYF
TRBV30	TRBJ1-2	CAWNHRTTNYGYTF
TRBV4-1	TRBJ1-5	CASSRGQGWNQPQHF
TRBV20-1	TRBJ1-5	CSASDRPDQPQHF
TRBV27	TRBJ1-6	CASSRRTGGSYNSPLHF
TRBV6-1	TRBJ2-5	CASSVQGEATQYF
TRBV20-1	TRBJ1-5	CSAGGRGNQPQHF
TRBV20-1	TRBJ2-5	CSARDRTSGQETQYF
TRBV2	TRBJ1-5	CASSDGPSRPQHF
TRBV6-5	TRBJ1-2	CASSYFLTGVDGYTF
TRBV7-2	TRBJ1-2	CASSFGDRGLHGYTF
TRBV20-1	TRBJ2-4	CSAEGLAGGGAKNIQYF
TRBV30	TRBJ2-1	CAWSGYWTGDNEQFF
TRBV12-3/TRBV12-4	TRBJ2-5	CASSLGGTLQETQYF